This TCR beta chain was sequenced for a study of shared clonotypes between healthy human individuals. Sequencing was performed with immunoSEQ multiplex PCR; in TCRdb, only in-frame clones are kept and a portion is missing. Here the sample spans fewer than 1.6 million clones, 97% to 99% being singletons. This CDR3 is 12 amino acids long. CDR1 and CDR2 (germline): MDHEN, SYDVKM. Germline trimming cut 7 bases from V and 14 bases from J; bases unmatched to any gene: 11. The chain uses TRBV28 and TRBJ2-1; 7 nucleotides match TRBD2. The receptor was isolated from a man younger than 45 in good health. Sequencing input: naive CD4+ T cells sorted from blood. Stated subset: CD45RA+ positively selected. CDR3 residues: CASNPPSGPEFF. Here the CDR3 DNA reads TGTGCCAGCAACCCCCCTAGCGGTCCGGAGTTCTTC.